Listed below are T cell receptor beta chains from one sample, sequenced in a study of blood T cell repertoires in COVID-19. Repertoires were generated with immunoSEQ multiplex PCR, while TCRdb's copy carries only in-frame clones and drops some. The sample shows approximately 210,000 clones, roughly four fifths of them seen only once. The sample taken for sequencing was peripheral blood. The source of these receptors is a woman between 45 and 65 years old with active or convalescent COVID-19. Each CDR3 is given with its conserved first and last residue. A D gene is named only where the DNA matches it firmly. A clone size is listed for some rows: how often the clone was seen (once, few, many), or a class if it is expanded.

d_gene: TRBD1
abundance: -
len: 15
v_gene: TRBV3-1/TRBV3-2
j_gene: TRBJ1-1
CDR3nt: TGTGCCAGCAGCCCCACGACAGGGATGAACACTGAAGCTTTCTTT
CDR3aa: CASSPTTGMNTEAFF

d_gene: TRBD1
abundance: once
len: 16
v_gene: TRBV5-1
j_gene: TRBJ1-6
CDR3nt: TGCGCCAGCAGCTTGGTCGGACAGGTGAATAATTCACCCCTCCACTTT
CDR3aa: CASSLVGQVNNSPLHF

d_gene: -
abundance: -
len: 16
v_gene: TRBV2
j_gene: TRBJ1-4
CDR3nt: TGTGCCAGCAGCGCAAGTTACAGCCGGACTAATGAAAAACTGTTTTTT
CDR3aa: CASSASYSRTNEKLFF

d_gene: -
abundance: once
len: 14
v_gene: TRBV9
j_gene: TRBJ2-2
CDR3nt: TGTGCCAGCAGCGTAATTCCGGGGGACGGGGAGCTGTTTTTT
CDR3aa: CASSVIPGDGELFF

d_gene: TRBD1
abundance: -
len: 21
v_gene: TRBV18
j_gene: TRBJ1-3
CDR3nt: TGTGCCAGCTCTCCTTTTCCTTTCGGGACAGGGAGTCCACTCTCTGGAAACACCATATATTTT
CDR3aa: CASSPFPFGTGSPLSGNTIYF

d_gene: -
abundance: -
len: 14
v_gene: TRBV13
j_gene: TRBJ1-2
CDR3nt: TGTGCCAGCAGCTTAAACAGGGTTAGTTATGGCTACACCTTC
CDR3aa: CASSLNRVSYGYTF

d_gene: -
abundance: -
len: 14
v_gene: TRBV6-5
j_gene: TRBJ1-5
CDR3nt: TGTGCCAGCAGTTATAGGAGGGGCCATCAGCCCCAGCATTTT
CDR3aa: CASSYRRGHQPQHF

d_gene: -
abundance: -
len: 18
v_gene: TRBV5-1
j_gene: TRBJ1-3
CDR3nt: TGCGCCAGCAGCTTGGCCTACTCCAGGGTGAGCTCTGGAAACACCATATATTTT
CDR3aa: CASSLAYSRVSSGNTIYF

d_gene: -
abundance: -
len: 14
v_gene: TRBV5-4
j_gene: TRBJ2-5
CDR3nt: TGTGCCAGCAGCTTGGCCGAGCGTTTGGAGACCCAGTACTTC
CDR3aa: CASSLAERLETQYF

d_gene: -
abundance: -
len: 13
v_gene: TRBV9
j_gene: TRBJ2-7
CDR3nt: TGTGCCAGCAGCGCGATCCCCGGGGGCGAGCAGTACTTC
CDR3aa: CASSAIPGGEQYF

d_gene: -
abundance: -
len: 14
v_gene: TRBV9
j_gene: TRBJ2-6
CDR3nt: TGTGCCAGCAGCTCCCCGGCTGGGGCCAACGTCCTGACTTTC
CDR3aa: CASSSPAGANVLTF

d_gene: -
abundance: -
len: 11
v_gene: TRBV20-1
j_gene: TRBJ2-5
CDR3nt: TGCAGTCAAGCCGCCCGAGAGACCCAGTACTTC
CDR3aa: CSQAARETQYF

d_gene: -
abundance: -
len: 14
v_gene: TRBV7-9
j_gene: TRBJ1-2
CDR3nt: TGTGCCAGCAGCCCCGGGGGGTACCTGGGGGGCTACACCTTC
CDR3aa: CASSPGGYLGGYTF

d_gene: -
abundance: -
len: 17
v_gene: TRBV3-1/TRBV3-2
j_gene: TRBJ1-6
CDR3nt: TGTGCCAGCAGCCAAGACACTACCAGCTCCTATAATTCACCCCTCCACTTT
CDR3aa: CASSQDTTSSYNSPLHF

d_gene: TRBD2
abundance: -
len: 15
v_gene: TRBV28
j_gene: TRBJ2-1
CDR3nt: TGTGCCAGCATGAAGGGGACTAGCGGGAGTTTTGAGCAGTTCTTC
CDR3aa: CASMKGTSGSFEQFF

d_gene: TRBD2
abundance: -
len: 15
v_gene: TRBV7-3
j_gene: TRBJ2-4
CDR3nt: TGTGCCAGCAGCTTCCGGGGACTAGCGGGAGACATTCAGTACTTC
CDR3aa: CASSFRGLAGDIQYF

d_gene: TRBD1
abundance: once
len: 14
v_gene: TRBV4-2
j_gene: TRBJ2-5
CDR3nt: TGTGCCAGCAGCCAACCTGGACAGGAAGAGACCCAGTACTTC
CDR3aa: CASSQPGQEETQYF

d_gene: -
abundance: -
len: 11
v_gene: TRBV14
j_gene: TRBJ2-3
CDR3nt: TGTGCCAGCAGCCAAGTCCTCACGCAGTATTTT
CDR3aa: CASSQVLTQYF

d_gene: -
abundance: -
len: 11
v_gene: TRBV29-1
j_gene: TRBJ2-1
CDR3nt: TGCAGCGTGGGCCTGGGGGCCGAGCAGTTCTTC
CDR3aa: CSVGLGAEQFF

d_gene: -
abundance: -
len: 13
v_gene: TRBV19
j_gene: TRBJ1-2
CDR3nt: TGTGCCAGCACACAGGGCGGTTGGTATGGCTACACCTTC
CDR3aa: CASTQGGWYGYTF

d_gene: TRBD2
abundance: once
len: 15
v_gene: TRBV18
j_gene: TRBJ2-5
CDR3nt: TGTGCCAGCTCACCGACTAGCGGGGTATTGGAGACCCAGTACTTC
CDR3aa: CASSPTSGVLETQYF

d_gene: -
abundance: -
len: 14
v_gene: TRBV18
j_gene: TRBJ1-1
CDR3nt: TGTGCCAGCTCACCTGATTCAGGGATCCCTGAAGCTTTCTTT
CDR3aa: CASSPDSGIPEAFF

d_gene: TRBD1
abundance: once
len: 15
v_gene: TRBV4-2
j_gene: TRBJ2-1
CDR3nt: TGTGCCAGCAGCCAAATTGTCGGGCCCAGGGGGAAGCAGTTCTTC
CDR3aa: CASSQIVGPRGKQFF

d_gene: -
abundance: -
len: 13
v_gene: TRBV7-3
j_gene: TRBJ1-5
CDR3nt: TGTGCCAGCAGCCCAAATCCGGGACAGCCCCAGCATTTT
CDR3aa: CASSPNPGQPQHF

d_gene: -
abundance: -
len: 12
v_gene: TRBV13
j_gene: TRBJ2-2
CDR3nt: TGTGCCAGCAGCTTCATCACCGGGGAGCTGTTTTTT
CDR3aa: CASSFITGELFF

d_gene: TRBD1
abundance: -
len: 15
v_gene: TRBV2
j_gene: TRBJ1-2
CDR3nt: TGTGCCAGCAGTGCGGGTGAGGGACAGGGAAAGCGCTACACCTTC
CDR3aa: CASSAGEGQGKRYTF

d_gene: -
abundance: once
len: 16
v_gene: TRBV9
j_gene: TRBJ2-1
CDR3nt: TGTGCCAGCAGCGTAGAATTAGCGGACTTCTACAATGAGCAGTTCTTC
CDR3aa: CASSVELADFYNEQFF

d_gene: TRBD2
abundance: -
len: 16
v_gene: TRBV19
j_gene: TRBJ2-2
CDR3nt: TGTGCCAGTAGTATTTGGTCTAGCGGGGGAACCGGGGAGCTGTTTTTT
CDR3aa: CASSIWSSGGTGELFF

d_gene: -
abundance: -
len: 14
v_gene: TRBV4-1
j_gene: TRBJ2-3
CDR3nt: TGCGCCAGCAGCCTACAGGTATCCACAGATACGCAGTATTTT
CDR3aa: CASSLQVSTDTQYF

d_gene: TRBD1
abundance: -
len: 13
v_gene: TRBV5-1
j_gene: TRBJ2-5
CDR3nt: TGCGCCAGCAGCTTGGAGCAGGGGGTGTCATGGTACTTC
CDR3aa: CASSLEQGVSWYF

d_gene: TRBD1
abundance: once
len: 13
v_gene: TRBV6-5
j_gene: TRBJ2-2
CDR3nt: TGTGCCAGCAACCGACAGGGCGCTGGGGGGCTGTTTTTT
CDR3aa: CASNRQGAGGLFF

d_gene: TRBD2
abundance: -
len: 15
v_gene: TRBV5-1
j_gene: TRBJ2-1
CDR3nt: TGCGCCAGCAGCTTCAAATCGGGGGGGATTAATGAGCAGTTCTTC
CDR3aa: CASSFKSGGINEQFF

d_gene: -
abundance: -
len: 15
v_gene: TRBV28
j_gene: TRBJ1-2
CDR3nt: TGTGCCAGCAGTTTCGGCAGCGGGGTTCGAGGTGGCTACACCTTC
CDR3aa: CASSFGSGVRGGYTF

d_gene: TRBD1
abundance: few
len: 14
v_gene: TRBV18
j_gene: TRBJ1-2
CDR3nt: TGTGCCAGCTCACTCGACAGGGCGAACTATGGCTACACCTTC
CDR3aa: CASSLDRANYGYTF

d_gene: TRBD2
abundance: -
len: 15
v_gene: TRBV5-1
j_gene: TRBJ2-2
CDR3nt: TGCGCCAGCCTTGGGACTAGCGGGAGGTCCGGGGAGCTGTTTTTT
CDR3aa: CASLGTSGRSGELFF

d_gene: TRBD2
abundance: -
len: 17
v_gene: TRBV10-3
j_gene: TRBJ2-2
CDR3nt: TGTGCCATCAGTGGGACTAGCGGCACCCGGGGCACCGGGGAGCTGTTTTTT
CDR3aa: CAISGTSGTRGTGELFF

d_gene: -
abundance: -
len: 12
v_gene: TRBV3-1/TRBV3-2
j_gene: TRBJ1-2
CDR3nt: TGTGCCAGCAGAAATGAGGGATGGAGCTACACCTTC
CDR3aa: CASRNEGWSYTF

d_gene: -
abundance: -
len: 17
v_gene: TRBV4-1
j_gene: TRBJ2-2
CDR3nt: TGCGCCAGCAGCCGGACAGATGGAGGGGGCGCGTCCGGGGAGCTGTTTTTT
CDR3aa: CASSRTDGGGASGELFF

d_gene: TRBD2
abundance: -
len: 14
v_gene: TRBV28
j_gene: TRBJ2-7
CDR3nt: TGTGCCAGCAGCAGAGCGGGGGCCAGATACGAGCAGTACTTC
CDR3aa: CASSRAGARYEQYF

d_gene: TRBD1
abundance: -
len: 14
v_gene: TRBV20-1
j_gene: TRBJ2-7
CDR3nt: TGCAGTGCTAGTCGTCCAGGGGGCACCTACGAGCAGTACTTC
CDR3aa: CSASRPGGTYEQYF

d_gene: TRBD1
abundance: -
len: 14
v_gene: TRBV28
j_gene: TRBJ1-2
CDR3nt: TGTGCCAGCAGGAGAACAGGGGGCGCAGATGGCTACACCTTC
CDR3aa: CASRRTGGADGYTF

d_gene: TRBD1
abundance: -
len: 16
v_gene: TRBV10-2
j_gene: TRBJ1-4
CDR3nt: TGCGCCAGCAGTGAGTCGGGGACAGCAACTAATGAAAAACTGTTTTTT
CDR3aa: CASSESGTATNEKLFF

d_gene: -
abundance: once
len: 17
v_gene: TRBV12-2
j_gene: TRBJ2-1
CDR3nt: TGTGCAAGTCGCCCACCCGGGACTAGCGGGAGTAATGATGAGCAGTTCTTC
CDR3aa: CASRPPGTSGSNDEQFF

d_gene: -
abundance: -
len: 11
v_gene: TRBV30
j_gene: TRBJ2-5
CDR3nt: TGTGCCTGGAGTACAGTGGAGACCCAGTACTTC
CDR3aa: CAWSTVETQYF

d_gene: -
abundance: once
len: 15
v_gene: TRBV2
j_gene: TRBJ2-5
CDR3nt: TGTGCCAGCAGTGAAACTGGCCTAGCCCAGGAGACCCAGTACTTC
CDR3aa: CASSETGLAQETQYF

d_gene: TRBD1
abundance: -
len: 16
v_gene: TRBV6-1
j_gene: TRBJ2-4
CDR3nt: TGTGCCAGCAGTGAACCAAAGACAGGGGGCAAAAACATTCAGTACTTC
CDR3aa: CASSEPKTGGKNIQYF

d_gene: -
abundance: few
len: 15
v_gene: TRBV15
j_gene: TRBJ2-2
CDR3nt: TGTGCCACCAGCAGAGACCGGTCGCACACCGGGGAGCTGTTTTTT
CDR3aa: CATSRDRSHTGELFF

d_gene: -
abundance: -
len: 14
v_gene: TRBV7-9
j_gene: TRBJ1-3
CDR3nt: TGTGCCAGCAGCCCCCAGGGCCCCGGAAACACCATATATTTT
CDR3aa: CASSPQGPGNTIYF

d_gene: TRBD2
abundance: once
len: 15
v_gene: TRBV5-1
j_gene: TRBJ2-7
CDR3nt: TGCGCCAGCAGCCACCCTTGGGCGGGAGAGCACGAGCAGTACTTC
CDR3aa: CASSHPWAGEHEQYF

d_gene: TRBD1
abundance: -
len: 14
v_gene: TRBV7-2
j_gene: TRBJ2-7
CDR3nt: TGTGCCAGCAGCTTAGGCCCCAGGGGGACCGAGCAGTACTTC
CDR3aa: CASSLGPRGTEQYF

d_gene: TRBD1
abundance: -
len: 14
v_gene: TRBV5-1
j_gene: TRBJ1-1
CDR3nt: TGCGCCAGCAGAACCAACAGGGGAGGCACTGAAGCTTTCTTT
CDR3aa: CASRTNRGGTEAFF

d_gene: TRBD1
abundance: -
len: 12
v_gene: TRBV19
j_gene: TRBJ1-5
CDR3nt: TGTGCCAGGCCCGACAGGGACCAGCCCCAGCATTTT
CDR3aa: CARPDRDQPQHF

d_gene: TRBD1
abundance: -
len: 14
v_gene: TRBV19
j_gene: TRBJ1-2
CDR3nt: TGTGCCAGCATCACGAACAGGGGGCCAGGAGGCTACACCTTC
CDR3aa: CASITNRGPGGYTF

d_gene: TRBD2
abundance: -
len: 16
v_gene: TRBV3-1/TRBV3-2
j_gene: TRBJ2-3
CDR3nt: TGTGCCAGCAGCCAGGGGAGGGTAACCGACACAGATACGCAGTATTTT
CDR3aa: CASSQGRVTDTDTQYF

d_gene: -
abundance: -
len: 16
v_gene: TRBV18
j_gene: TRBJ1-4
CDR3nt: TGTGCCAGCTCACCATTCAGGACTGCAACTAATGAAAAACTGTTTTTT
CDR3aa: CASSPFRTATNEKLFF

d_gene: -
abundance: few
len: 17
v_gene: TRBV7-8
j_gene: TRBJ1-6
CDR3nt: TGTGCCAGCAGCTTCCTCCGGGGTAACACCTATAATTCACCCCTCCACTTT
CDR3aa: CASSFLRGNTYNSPLHF

d_gene: TRBD1
abundance: once
len: 14
v_gene: TRBV16
j_gene: TRBJ1-2
CDR3nt: TGTGCCTCAACTCCGGGACAGGGGGCGAATGGCTACACCTTC
CDR3aa: CASTPGQGANGYTF

d_gene: -
abundance: -
len: 11
v_gene: TRBV20-1
j_gene: TRBJ2-5
CDR3nt: TGCAGTGTCCAACTGGAAGAGACCCAGTACTTC
CDR3aa: CSVQLEETQYF